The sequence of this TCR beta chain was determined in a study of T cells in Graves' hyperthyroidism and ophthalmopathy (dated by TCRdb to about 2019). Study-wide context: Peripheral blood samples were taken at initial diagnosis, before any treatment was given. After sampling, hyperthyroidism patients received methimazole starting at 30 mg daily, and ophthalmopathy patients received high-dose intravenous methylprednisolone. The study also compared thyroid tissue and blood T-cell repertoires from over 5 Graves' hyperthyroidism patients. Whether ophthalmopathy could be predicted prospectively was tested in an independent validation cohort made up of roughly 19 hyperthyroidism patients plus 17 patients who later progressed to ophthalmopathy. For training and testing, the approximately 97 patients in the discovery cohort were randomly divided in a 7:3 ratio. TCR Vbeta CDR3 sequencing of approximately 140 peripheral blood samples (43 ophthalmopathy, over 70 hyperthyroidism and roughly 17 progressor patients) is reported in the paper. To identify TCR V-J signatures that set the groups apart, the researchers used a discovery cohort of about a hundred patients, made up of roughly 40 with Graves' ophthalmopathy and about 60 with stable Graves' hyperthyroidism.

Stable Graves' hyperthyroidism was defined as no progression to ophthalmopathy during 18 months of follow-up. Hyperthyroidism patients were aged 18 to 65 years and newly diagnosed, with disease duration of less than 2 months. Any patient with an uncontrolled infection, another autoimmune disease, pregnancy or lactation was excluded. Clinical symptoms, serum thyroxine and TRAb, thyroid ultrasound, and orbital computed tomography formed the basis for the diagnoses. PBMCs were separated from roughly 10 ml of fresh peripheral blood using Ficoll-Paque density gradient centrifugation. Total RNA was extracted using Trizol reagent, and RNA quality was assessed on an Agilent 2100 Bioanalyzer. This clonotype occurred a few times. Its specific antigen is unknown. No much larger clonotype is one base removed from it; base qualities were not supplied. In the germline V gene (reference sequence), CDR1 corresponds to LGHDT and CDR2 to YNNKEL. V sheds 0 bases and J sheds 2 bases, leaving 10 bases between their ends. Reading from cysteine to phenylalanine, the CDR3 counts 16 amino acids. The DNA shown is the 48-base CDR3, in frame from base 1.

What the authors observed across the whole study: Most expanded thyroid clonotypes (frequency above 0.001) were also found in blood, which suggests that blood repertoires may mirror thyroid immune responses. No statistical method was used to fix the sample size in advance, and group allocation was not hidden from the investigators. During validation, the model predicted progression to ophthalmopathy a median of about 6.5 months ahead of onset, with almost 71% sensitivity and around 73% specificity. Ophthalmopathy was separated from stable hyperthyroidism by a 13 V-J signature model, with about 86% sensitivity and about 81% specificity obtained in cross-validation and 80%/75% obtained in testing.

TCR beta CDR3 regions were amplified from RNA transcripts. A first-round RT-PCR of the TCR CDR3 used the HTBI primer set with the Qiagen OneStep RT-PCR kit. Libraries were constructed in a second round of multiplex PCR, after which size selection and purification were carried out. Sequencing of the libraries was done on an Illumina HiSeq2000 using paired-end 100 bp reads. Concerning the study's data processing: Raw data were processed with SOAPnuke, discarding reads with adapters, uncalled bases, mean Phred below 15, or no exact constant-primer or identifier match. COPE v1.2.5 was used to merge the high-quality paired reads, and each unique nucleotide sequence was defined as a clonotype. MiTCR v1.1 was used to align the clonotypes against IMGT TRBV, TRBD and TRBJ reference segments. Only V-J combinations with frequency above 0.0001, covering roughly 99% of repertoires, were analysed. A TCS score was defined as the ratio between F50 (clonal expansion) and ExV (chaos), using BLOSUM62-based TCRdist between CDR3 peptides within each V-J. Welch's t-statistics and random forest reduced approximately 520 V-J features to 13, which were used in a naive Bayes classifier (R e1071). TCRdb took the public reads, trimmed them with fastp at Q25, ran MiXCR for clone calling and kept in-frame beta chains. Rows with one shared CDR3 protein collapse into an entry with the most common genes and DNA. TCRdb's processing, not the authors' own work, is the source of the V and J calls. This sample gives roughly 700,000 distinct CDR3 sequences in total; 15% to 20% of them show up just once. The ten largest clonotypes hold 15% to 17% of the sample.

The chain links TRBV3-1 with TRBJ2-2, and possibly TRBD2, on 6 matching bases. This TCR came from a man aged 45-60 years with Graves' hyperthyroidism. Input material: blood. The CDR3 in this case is CASSQEGTLNTGELFF. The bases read TGTGCCAGCAGCCAAGAAGGGACTCTTAACACCGGGGAGCTGTTTTTT.